This T cell receptor (beta chain) derives from a study of T-cell reconstitution after alpha-beta-depleted transplantation in children (dated by TCRdb to 2016 to 2018). Study-level background: T-cell immune reconstitution after TCRalphabeta/CD19-depleted allogeneic hematopoietic cell transplantation in children was quantitatively tracked in the study by means of TCR repertoire profiling.

V is clipped by 4 bases and J by 8 bases, and the sequence between their germline boundaries is 11 bases long. The germline V gene specifies SQVTM as CDR1 and ANQGSEA as CDR2. The CDR3 runs 11 amino acids, cysteine and phenylalanine included. Just the 33-base CDR3 DNA is kept, in frame starting at base 1. The method behind the library was PCR. TCRdb shows the sequencer as Illumina HiSeq 2500. Molecular barcoding was employed in the preparation of TCR libraries, with unique molecular identifiers being used to normalize TCRbeta repertoire quantification. TCRdb itself trimmed the public reads at Q25 with fastp, ran MiXCR and retained productive beta chains. Under each unique CDR3 protein, matching rows form one entry showing the most common genes and DNA. For this sample the table gives almost 500,000 distinct CDR3 sequences, of which about 12% were detected only once. Clones ranked in the top ten supply roughly 5.4% of the sample.

Many counts were recorded for this clonotype. Its antigen has not been determined. Within one base of it there is no much larger clone, and no base qualities were kept. This clonotype was sampled from a human donor who donated a stem cell graft to a child with combined immunodeficiency. The chain was built from TRBV29-1 and TRBJ1-2, with TRBD1 tentatively as D gene (5 bases match). The material was PBMCs from the stem cell graft donor, obtained from the stem cell graft. The CDR3 region has the sequence CSVGTSRGYTF. The nucleotide sequence reads TGCAGCGTTGGGACATCCCGGGGCTACACCTTC.